The 22 T cell receptor beta chains below were found in one sample sequenced in a study of cytomegalovirus exposure and HLA in healthy donors. The PCR had 60 Vbeta and 13 Jbeta primers. Assay: immunoSEQ multiplex PCR; the TCRdb copy retains only in-frame clones and omits some. The data show some 180,000 clones, about 77% seen once. The sample consisted of PBMCs. The receptors stem from a woman in her twenties or thirties in good health and CMV-seronegative.

Only a few counts were recorded for this clone. The rearrangement joins TRBV4-1 to TRBJ2-1; maybe TRBD2 (7 bases). The CDR3 runs 17 residues. CDR1 is MGHRA, CDR2 YSYEKL, per germline. Trimming removed 0 bases at V and 7 bases at J, with 19 bases between. The CDR3 coding sequence is TGCGCCAGCAGCCAAGATCTTTCGCGGGGGCCGAGGAATGAGCAGTTCTTC. It specifies CASSQDLSRGPRNEQFF.

The chain combines TRBV30 with TRBJ1-4; TRBD1 aligns across 7 bases. V shed 5 bases and J 4 bases; nucleotides not matched to a gene: 7. Germline V gene sequence: CDR1 GTSNPN, CDR2 SVGIG (reference sequence). The CDR3 runs 14 residues. In nucleotides, the CDR3 is TGTGCCTGGGGAACCGGGACAGATAATGAAAAACTGTTTTTT. Residues: CAWGTGTDNEKLFF.

This rearrangement joins TRBV19 to TRBJ2-1; 9 positions match TRBD1. The CDR3 length is 13 residues. The germline V gene has CDR1 LNHDA and CDR2 SQIVND (reference sequence). V dropped 5 bases and J dropped 6; count of bases not matched to a gene: 2. The chain's CDR3 is CASSGTGFNEQFF. CDR3 nucleotide sequence: TGTGCCAGTAGTGGGACAGGGTTCAATGAGCAGTTCTTC.

In its sample, this clone was seen a few times. This sequence joins TRBV29-1 and TRBJ2-1, with D tentatively TRBD2 (5 bases). V dropped 6 bases and J dropped 9 bases, with 15 bases sitting between them. The CDR3 is made up of 12 amino acids. From germline, CDR1 is SQVTM and CDR2 ANQGSEA. This chain's CDR3 is CSVDGVKGEQFF. The CDR3 DNA reads TGCAGCGTGGACGGGGTTAAAGGTGAGCAGTTCTTC.

The chain recombines TRBV7-6 with TRBJ2-5; no firm D call. CDR3 length equals 13 residues. Trimming removed 1 base from V and 4 bases from J, with 7 bases in between. The germline CDR1 and CDR2 sequences are SGHVS and FNYEAQ. Written as DNA, the CDR3 is TGTGCCAGCAGCTTAGAACATCGAGAGACCCAGTACTTC. Protein: CASSLEHRETQYF. The complete variable domain, with remaining parts taken from reference TRBV7-6 and TRBJ2-5, reads GAGVSQSPRYKVTKRGQDVALRCDPISGHVSLYWYRQALGQGPEFLTYFNYEAQQDKSGLPNDRFSAERPEGSISTLTIQRTEQRDSAMYRCASSLEHRETQYFGPGTRLLVL.

This chain joins TRBV7-2 and TRBJ2-7; 7 nucleotides line up with TRBD1. Trimming removed 5 bases from V and 6 bases from J; junction bases left unmatched: 10. CDR1 is SGHTA and CDR2 is FQGNSA in the germline V gene. CDR3 length: 14 residues. CDR3 region: CASSPDRFFCEQYF. DNA of the CDR3: TGTGCCAGCAGCCCGGACAGGTTTTTCTGCGAGCAGTACTTC.

V gene TRBV7-3 combines with J gene TRBJ2-7; 9 bases are a match to TRBD1. With V trimmed by 5 bases and J by 2 bases, 7 bases remained unmatched. CDR1 is SGHTA and CDR2 is FQGTGA in the germline V gene. The CDR3 contains 15 residues. CDR3 coding DNA: TGTGCCAGCAGCGTCTCCCGGGACAGGGCCTACGAGCAGTACTTC. It codes for CASSVSRDRAYEQYF.

V usage is TRBV6-8 and J usage is TRBJ2-7; D unresolved. The germline gives CDR1 MNHGY, CDR2 SAAAGT. The CDR3 length is 15 residues. Between the trimmed V and J ends, which lost 5 bases and 1 base, there was a span of 15 bases. This CDR3 reads CASSEEVAESYEQYF. CDR3 coding DNA: TGTGCCAGCAGTGAAGAGGTGGCAGAATCCTACGAGCAGTACTTC.

The chain has TRBV29-1 and TRBJ2-7, with D possibly being TRBD1 (7 bases). The CDR3 loop spans 13 amino acids. Trimming stripped 2 bases from V and 3 bases from J, with 11 bases between. Germline V gives CDR1 SQVTM, CDR2 ANQGSEA. The CDR3 here is CSVEHRGGYEQYF. CDR3 DNA sequence: TGCAGCGTTGAACACAGGGGAGGCTACGAGCAGTACTTC.

This clone was seen more than once but under ten times. V usage is TRBV7-9 and J usage is TRBJ1-5, with D possibly being TRBD1 (5 bases). This CDR3 is built from 14 residues. The germline gives CDR1 SEHNR, CDR2 FQNEAQ (reference sequence). Trimming took 0 bases from V and 5 from J, leaving 8 bases between them. CDR3 loop: CASSLAGGDQPQHF. The CDR3 coding sequence is TGTGCCAGCAGCTTAGCGGGGGGGGATCAGCCCCAGCATTTT. Drawing the rest from reference TRBV7-9 and TRBJ1-5, the complete variable domain is DTGVSQNPRHKITKRGQNVTFRCDPISEHNRLYWYRQTLGQGPEFLTYFQNEAQLEKSRLLSDRFSAERPKGSFSTLEIQRTEQGDSAMYLCASSLAGGDQPQHFGDGTRLSIL.

V gene TRBV4-1 combines with J gene TRBJ1-5, with 7 bases identical to TRBD1. CDR1 is MGHRA and CDR2 is YSYEKL in the germline V gene. V was clipped by 0 bases and J by 9 bases; unmatched bases: 17. The CDR3 contains 18 residues. CDR3 residues: CASSQETLLRGNRGPQHF. The DNA of the CDR3 is TGCGCCAGCAGCCAAGAAACCTTATTGAGGGGTAACAGGGGGCCCCAGCATTTT.

The rearrangement uses TRBV5-1 and TRBJ2-3; TRBD2 matches at 8 bases. Germline assignment: CDR1 SGHRS and CDR2 YFSETQ. Trimming at V came to 4 bases and at J to 2 bases, leaving 6 bases not matched to a gene. CDR3 size: 15 residues. The CDR3 bases are TGCGCCAGCAGCGCGGGACTAGTGTTCACAGATACGCAGTATTTT. As protein: CASSAGLVFTDTQYF.

The chain joins TRBV6-1 to TRBJ2-5, with D unclear. The germline V gene encodes CDR1 MNHNS and CDR2 SASEGT. Trimming stripped 4 bases from V and 5 bases from J, with 14 bases between. This CDR3 has 14 residues. The CDR3 sequence is CASSGLGGGETQYF. The CDR3 nucleotides are TGTGCCAGCAGTGGCCTCGGTGGCGGCGAGACCCAGTACTTC.

The V and J genes are TRBV18 and TRBJ2-1, with no clear D. The CDR3 is made up of 15 amino acids. The germline CDR1 and CDR2 sequences are KGHSH and LQKENI. V was trimmed by 6 bases and J by 2 bases, leaving 14 bases between them. Written as DNA, the CDR3 is TGTGCCAGCTCGGAGAACTATCTTCCCTACAATGAGCAGTTCTTC. Amino acids: CASSENYLPYNEQFF.

This clone turned up a few times. This chain connects TRBV5-4 to TRBJ2-1; 8 bases fit TRBD2. Trimming at V came to 2 bases and at J to 0 bases, leaving 1 base not matched to a gene. CDR3 size: 15 residues. CDR1 is SGHNT, CDR2 YYREEE, per germline (reference sequence). The CDR3 coding sequence is TGTGCCAGCAGCTTCAGCGGGGGCTCCTACAATGAGCAGTTCTTC. It translates to CASSFSGGSYNEQFF.

This rearrangement joins TRBV5-1 to TRBJ1-4, with D maybe TRBD1 (5 bases). Trimming took off 0 bases at V and 8 bases at J, with 11 bases between the two ends. CDR1 is SGHRS and CDR2 is YFSETQ in the germline V gene. CDR3 size: 14 residues. The DNA of the CDR3 is TGCGCCAGCAGCTTGGGCCGCAGGGAAGAAAAACTGTTTTTT. Translation gives CASSLGRREEKLFF.

The rearrangement links TRBV5-1 to TRBJ2-5; 7 bases match TRBD1. Germline lookup yields CDR1 SGHRS and CDR2 YFSETQ. The CDR3 runs to 13 residues. The V and J ends lost 4 bases and 3 bases, in that order; junction bases with no gene match: 3. The CDR3 DNA reads as TGCGCCAGCAGCCCCGGGACAGAAGAGACCCAGTACTTC. It encodes CASSPGTEETQYF.

The genes are TRBV5-1 and TRBJ2-3; the D gene is possibly TRBD1 (6 bases). CDR1 and CDR2 from the germline V gene are SGHRS and YFSETQ. This CDR3 has 15 amino acids. Trimming left V 4 bases short and J 3 bases short, with 15 bases between. CDR3 nucleotides: TGCGCCAGCAGCCATGCTTGGGGGCCTACAGATACGCAGTATTTT. Translation gives CASSHAWGPTDTQYF. Full variable domain (remainder filled in from reference TRBV5-1 and TRBJ2-3): KAGVTQTPRYLIKTRGQQVTLSCSPISGHRSVSWYQQTPGQGLQFLFEYFSETQRNKGNFPGRFSGRQFSNSRSEMNVSTLELGDSALYLCASSHAWGPTDTQYFGPGTRLTVL.

The chain carries TRBV27 and TRBJ1-4, with a tentative D call TRBD1 (6 bases). This CDR3 contains 15 residues. Germline-derived CDR1 and CDR2 are MNHEY and SMNVEV (reference sequence). Trimming removed 5 bases at V and 7 bases at J, with 17 bases between. The CDR3 coding sequence is TGTGCCAGCAGTGACTTACAGGGTGGGAGTGAAAAACTGTTTTTT. It codes for CASSDLQGGSEKLFF. The complete variable domain, with remaining parts taken from reference TRBV27 and TRBJ1-4, reads EAQVTQNPRYLITVTGKKLTVTCSQNMNHEYMSWYRQDPGLGLRQIYYSMNVEVTDKGDVPEGYKVSRKEKRNFPLILESPSPNQTSLYFCASSDLQGGSEKLFFGSGTQLSVL.

The chain combines TRBV6-1 with TRBJ2-1; maybe TRBD2 (5 bases). CDR1 and CDR2 (germline): MNHNS, SASEGT. V was cut by 6 bases and J by 3 bases, with 12 bases left in between. The CDR3 extends over 14 amino acids. The CDR3 coding sequence is TGTGCCAGCAGGAGGTCGGGAAACTACAATGAGCAGTTCTTC. Protein sequence: CASRRSGNYNEQFF.

This clone is a singleton in its sample. The V gene is TRBV5-1, the J gene TRBJ2-1, with TRBD2 matching over 10 bases. From germline, CDR1 is SGHRS and CDR2 YFSETQ. The V gene end was trimmed by 0 bases and the J gene end by 8 bases; junction bases not matched to a gene: 8. The CDR3 contains 16 residues. DNA for the CDR3: TGCGCCAGCAGCTTGGGGGTTAGCGGGGGGACTCATGAGCAGTTCTTC. It codes for CASSLGVSGGTHEQFF. Full variable domain (rest looked up from reference TRBV5-1 and TRBJ2-1): KAGVTQTPRYLIKTRGQQVTLSCSPISGHRSVSWYQQTPGQGLQFLFEYFSETQRNKGNFPGRFSGRQFSNSRSEMNVSTLELGDSALYLCASSLGVSGGTHEQFFGPGTRLTVL.

This chain joins TRBV21-1 and TRBJ2-7; the DNA was not compared with TRBD1, the D call given in the table. TRBV21-1 is shown as a pseudogene. CDR3 length: 15 amino acids. CDR3 in amino acids: CASSKGQGRIYEQYF. CDR3 coding DNA: TGTGCCAGCAGCAAAGGCCAGGGTAGGATCTACGAGCAGTACTTC.